Following are 25 T cell receptor beta chains from one sample sequenced in a study of cytomegalovirus exposure and HLA in healthy donors. The PCR had 60 Vbeta and 13 Jbeta primers. Some clones are missing from TCRdb's copy, which holds only in-frame ones; the method was immunoSEQ multiplex PCR. The table shows 110,000 to 150,000 clones, with roughly 80% occurring only once. Sequenced sample: PBMCs. Source of these receptors: a male donor in good health and CMV-seronegative.

The V gene is TRBV5-1, the J gene TRBJ2-5, with 7 bases matching TRBD1. Germline V gene sequence: CDR1 SGHRS, CDR2 YFSETQ. The V and J ends lost 4 bases and 4 bases, in that order; junction bases with no gene match: 4. There are 13 residues in the CDR3. The CDR3 DNA reads TGCGCCAGCAGCGTGGGACAGTCAGAGACCCAGTACTTC. This translates into CASSVGQSETQYF. Full variable domain (outside the CDR3, taken from reference TRBV5-1 and TRBJ2-5): KAGVTQTPRYLIKTRGQQVTLSCSPISGHRSVSWYQQTPGQGLQFLFEYFSETQRNKGNFPGRFSGRQFSNSRSEMNVSTLELGDSALYLCASSVGQSETQYFGPGTRLLVL.

V is TRBV7-9 and J is TRBJ2-1; TRBD1 matches 11 bases. The CDR3 totals 16 residues. Germline lookup yields CDR1 SEHNR and CDR2 FQNEAQ (reference sequence). With 1 base clipped from V and 9 bases from J, the junction kept 8 bases outside the gene matches. The CDR3 bases are TGTGCCAGCAGCTTAGACCTCGGGACAGGGGGGGCTGAGCAGTTCTTC. Translating it yields CASSLDLGTGGAEQFF.

A note on this clone: A junction end diverges from the germline sequence, so it may reflect a read error. The chain has TRBV29-1 and TRBJ2-5; no reliable D call. In germline, CDR1 is SQVTM, CDR2 ANQGSEA. There are 13 residues in the CDR3. The CDR3 spells CSVEAADQEAQYF. DNA of the CDR3: TGCAGCGTTGAAGCGGCCGATCAAGAGGCCCAGTACTTC.

The chain is built from TRBV6-5 and TRBJ2-3, with TRBD2 identical over 9 bases. Germline V gene data show CDR1 as MNHEY and CDR2 as SVGAGI. The ends lost 5 bases at V and 5 bases at J; junction bases unmatched: 8. The CDR3 loop spans 15 amino acids. The DNA for the CDR3 is TGTGCCAGCAGTCCCCTGGCGGGAGGGCAAGATACGCAGTATTTT. It specifies CASSPLAGGQDTQYF.

Note on this clone: Germline and junction disagree at one end, which may indicate a read error. The chain uses TRBV7-9 and TRBJ2-7; TRBD2 matches at 11 bases. The CDR3 is 13 residues long. Germline CDR1 reads SEHNR; CDR2 reads FQNEAQ (reference sequence). The CDR3 reads CSSSHTSGSGGDF. The CDR3 coding sequence is TGTTCCAGCAGTCACACTAGCGGGAGTGGGGGGGACTTC.

The genes are TRBV5-6 and TRBJ2-7; no clear D gene. V was trimmed by 3 bases and J by 3 bases, leaving 7 bases between them. Germline lookup yields CDR1 SGHDT and CDR2 YYEEEE. The CDR3 covers 12 residues. CDR3: CASSSQHYEQYF. CDR3 DNA: TGTGCCAGCAGCTCACAGCACTACGAGCAGTACTTC. Full variable domain (missing parts from reference TRBV5-6 and TRBJ2-7): DAGVTQSPTHLIKTRGQQVTLRCSPKSGHDTVSWYQQALGQGPQFIFQYYEEEERQRGNFPDRFSGHQFPNYSSELNVNALLLGDSALYLCASSSQHYEQYFGPGTRLTVT.

The chain links TRBV5-1 to TRBJ2-2; the D gene is possibly TRBD2 (5 bases). V lost 3 bases, J lost 3 bases, and 9 bases lay in between. The CDR3 extends over 14 amino acids. Germline lookup yields CDR1 SGHRS and CDR2 YFSETQ. The CDR3 DNA follows: TGCGCCAGCAGCTCTGGGGAGTACACCGGGGAGCTGTTTTTT. Its protein product is CASSSGEYTGELFF.

The chain combines TRBV4-3 with TRBJ1-1; D might be TRBD1 (6 bases). Deletions cut 0 bases from V and 6 bases from J, with 17 bases between. CDR3 length: 16 residues. Germline V lookup: CDR1 LGHNA, CDR2 YSLEER. CDR3 loop: CASSQDPPDRFPEAFF. CDR3 bases: TGCGCCAGCAGCCAAGATCCACCGGACAGATTCCCTGAAGCTTTCTTT.

In this sample, this clone turned up once. The chain joins TRBV4-1 to TRBJ2-7; TRBD1 matches 8 bases. After removal of 4 bases from V and 4 bases from J, the junction contained 6 bases not matched to a gene. Germline CDR1 is MGHRA and CDR2 is YSYEKL. This CDR3 contains 14 residues. The CDR3 here is CASSLRTGPYEQYF. The CDR3 DNA reads TGCGCCAGCAGCCTCCGGACAGGGCCATACGAGCAGTACTTC.

The rearrangement uses TRBV30 and TRBJ2-5, with 11 bases fitting TRBD2. V trimming: 1 base; J trimming: 7 bases; junction bases outside the gene matches: 5. Germline V gene sequence: CDR1 GTSNPN, CDR2 SVGIG (reference sequence). The CDR3 spans 14 residues. The CDR3 coding sequence is TGTGCCTGGAGTGGGACTAGCGGGTTAAGGACCCAGTACTTC. It yields the protein CAWSGTSGLRTQYF.

Comment on this clone: Additional DNA sequences in this sample encode the identical CDR3. This chain joins TRBV19 and TRBJ2-7; tentative D call: TRBD2 (5 bases). The CDR3 loop spans 14 amino acids. CDR1 and CDR2 (germline): LNHDA, SQIVND (reference sequence). V lost 1 base and J 1 base, leaving 8 bases between the germline ends. The CDR3 coding sequence is TGTGCCAGTAGTATAGTACCGGGGTCCTACGAGCAGTACTTC. Its protein is CASSIVPGSYEQYF. Using reference TRBV19 and TRBJ2-7 for the parts outside the CDR3, the full variable domain is DGGITQSPKYLFRKEGQNVTLSCEQNLNHDAMYWYRQDPGQGLRLIYYSQIVNDFQKGDIAEGYSVSREKKESFPLTVTSAQKNPTAFYLCASSIVPGSYEQYFGPGTRLTVT.

This chain connects TRBV19 to TRBJ2-3; unclear D gene. The V end lost 7 bases, the J end lost 6 bases, and 5 bases lay between the germline ends. From germline, CDR1 is LNHDA and CDR2 SQIVND (reference sequence). The CDR3 is 10 amino acids. The CDR3, as DNA: TGTGCCAGTATCGCGGATACGCAGTATTTT. Amino acid sequence: CASIADTQYF.

This rearrangement joins TRBV5-1 to TRBJ2-7, with 13 bases lining up with TRBD2. From germline, CDR1 is SGHRS and CDR2 YFSETQ. V dropped 4 bases and J dropped 2; count of bases not matched to a gene: 9. The CDR3 is 17 residues long. The CDR3 sequence is CASSSGLAGVSAYEQYF. CDR3 nucleotide sequence: TGCGCCAGCAGCAGCGGACTAGCGGGGGTTTCGGCCTACGAGCAGTACTTC.

This chain connects TRBV29-1 to TRBJ2-1, with TRBD1 identical over 7 bases. Trimming removed 1 base from V and 6 bases from J; junction bases left unmatched: 12. Looked up from germline, CDR1 is SQVTM and CDR2 is ANQGSEA. CDR3 length equals 16 residues. CDR3 sequence: CSVEGASDRVGNEQFF. The CDR3 DNA sequence: TGCAGCGTTGAAGGAGCCTCAGACAGGGTCGGCAATGAGCAGTTCTTC.

This clone appeared a single time. The V and J genes are TRBV4-1 and TRBJ2-1, with D possibly TRBD1 on 6 matching bases. CDR1 is MGHRA, CDR2 YSYEKL, per germline. Trimming took off 0 bases at V and 5 bases at J, with 11 bases between the two ends. There are 15 residues in the CDR3. DNA of the CDR3: TGCGCCAGCAGCCAAGAAACAGGGATTAACAATGAGCAGTTCTTC. The encoded protein is CASSQETGINNEQFF.

CDR3: CASRQGNTGELFF. The CDR3 DNA reads TGTGCCAGCCGACAAGGGAACACCGGGGAGCTGTTTTTT. V usage is TRBV6-1 and J usage is TRBJ2-2, with D uncertain. The germline CDR1 and CDR2 sequences are MNHNS and SASEGT. The germline V and J ends were trimmed by 8 bases and 1 base, with 8 bases remaining between them. The CDR3 runs to 13 residues.

The chain is built from TRBV4-1 and TRBJ2-3; D gene uncertain. CDR3 size: 14 residues. Germline values: CDR1 MGHRA, CDR2 YSYEKL. The V and J ends lost 4 bases and 1 base respectively, with 9 bases between them. CDR3 region: CASSPAEGTDTQYF. The DNA for the CDR3 is TGCGCCAGCAGCCCCGCAGAGGGCACAGATACGCAGTATTTT.

This clone was seen just once. V is TRBV19 and J is TRBJ1-2, with 7 bases identical to TRBD1. Germline V gene sequence: CDR1 LNHDA, CDR2 SQIVND (reference sequence). The CDR3 is 14 amino acids. Trimming took 6 bases from V and 4 from J; bases not matched to a gene: 8. The CDR3 DNA sequence: TGTGCCAGTAGCCCAACAGGGGTTCCCTATGGCTACACCTTC. Residues: CASSPTGVPYGYTF.

The chain recombines TRBV30 with TRBJ2-1, with 9 bases fitting TRBD2. V gave up 5 bases and J gave up 4 bases; unmatched junction bases: 9. Germline CDR1 GTSNPN, CDR2 SVGIG (reference sequence). This CDR3 is 15 amino acids long. The CDR3 coding sequence is TGTGCCTGGGATACCGGGACTAGCATTTACAATGAGCAGTTCTTC. Translated, it gives CAWDTGTSIYNEQFF.

This clone came up once. The rearrangement joins TRBV6-4 to TRBJ1-6; a possible D gene is TRBD1 (5 bases). The CDR3 spans 14 residues. The V gene lost 3 bases and the J gene lost 8 bases, with 11 bases spanning the gap. The germline gives CDR1 MRHNA, CDR2 SNTAGT. The CDR3 spells CASSEGGGDSPLHF. In nucleotides, the CDR3 is TGTGCCAGCAGTGAGGGGGGTGGCGATTCACCCCTCCACTTT.

The rearrangement uses TRBV6-5 and TRBJ2-7, with TRBD2 matching over 7 bases. CDR1 is MNHEY and CDR2 is SVGAGI in the germline V gene. After removal of 5 bases from V and 4 bases from J, the junction contained 8 bases not matched to a gene. The CDR3 runs 14 residues. The CDR3 reads CASSLTPGLYEQYF. For the CDR3, the DNA is TGTGCCAGCAGTCTTACTCCGGGACTATACGAGCAGTACTTC.

This clone was seen a few times. The chain uses TRBV2 and TRBJ1-1, with D hard to call. V was trimmed by 4 bases and J by 4 bases, leaving 10 bases between them. Germline values: CDR1 SNHLY, CDR2 FYNNEI. The CDR3 loop spans 13 amino acids. The CDR3 sequence: CASSVGGSTEAFF. The CDR3 bases are TGTGCCAGCAGTGTAGGCGGGAGCACTGAAGCTTTCTTT.

This clone was detected only a few times. This chain joins TRBV19 and TRBJ1-4; weak D call: TRBD1 (5 bases). Trimming stripped 5 bases from V and 5 bases from J, with 9 bases between. Germline-derived CDR1 and CDR2 are LNHDA and SQIVND (reference sequence). This CDR3 is 13 amino acids long. CDR3 in amino acids: CASSPQGNEKLFF. DNA of the CDR3: TGTGCCAGTAGTCCCCAGGGAAATGAAAAACTGTTTTTT.

Here the CDR3 reads CASGPPGPGNTIYF. The CDR3 DNA follows: TGTGCTAGTGGTCCCCCAGGGCCTGGAAACACCATATATTTT. The chain uses TRBV12-5 and TRBJ1-3; D possibly corresponds to TRBD1 (5 bases). With 5 bases removed from V and 2 bases from J, the gap between germline ends came to 10 bases. The length of the CDR3 is 14 residues. Germline values: CDR1 LGHNT, CDR2 FRNRAP.

As regards this clone: The junction differs from germline at one of its ends, possibly a read error. The rearrangement joins TRBV7-9 to TRBJ2-7, with TRBD1 identical over 7 bases. CDR1 is SEHNR, CDR2 FQNEAQ, per germline (reference sequence). There are 13 residues in the CDR3. The CDR3 is CSSSPGTAYEQYF. CDR3 coding DNA: TGTTCCAGCAGCCCGGGGACAGCATACGAGCAGTACTTC.